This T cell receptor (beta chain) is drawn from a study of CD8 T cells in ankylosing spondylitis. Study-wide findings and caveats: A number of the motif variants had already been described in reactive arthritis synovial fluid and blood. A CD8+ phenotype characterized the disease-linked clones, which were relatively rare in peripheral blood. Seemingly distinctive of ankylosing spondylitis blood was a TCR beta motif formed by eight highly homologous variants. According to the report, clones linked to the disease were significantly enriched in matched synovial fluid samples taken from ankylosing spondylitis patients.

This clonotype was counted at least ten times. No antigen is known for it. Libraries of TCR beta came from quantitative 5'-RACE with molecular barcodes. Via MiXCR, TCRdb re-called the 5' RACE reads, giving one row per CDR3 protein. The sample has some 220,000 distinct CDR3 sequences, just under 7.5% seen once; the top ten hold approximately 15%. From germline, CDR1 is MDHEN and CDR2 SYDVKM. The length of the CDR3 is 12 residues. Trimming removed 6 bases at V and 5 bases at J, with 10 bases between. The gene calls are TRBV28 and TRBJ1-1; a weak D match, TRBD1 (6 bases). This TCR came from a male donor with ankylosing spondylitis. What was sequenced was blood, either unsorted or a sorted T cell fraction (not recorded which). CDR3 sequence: CASSQDSTEAFF. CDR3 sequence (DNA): TGTGCCAGCAGCCAGGACAGTACTGAAGCTTTCTTT.